These 9 T cell receptor beta chains were all obtained from the same sample, sequenced in a study of chemoradiotherapy in HPV16-positive cancers. The method was immunoSEQ multiplex PCR; TCRdb's version includes in-frame clones alone and lacks a portion of them. The table includes some 19,000 clones, about 87% detected once. The specimen was blood, collected from a patient who underwent chemoradiotherapy. The origin of the receptors is a human donor with HPV-associated anogenital cancer.

The chain couples TRBV4-2 to TRBJ2-2, with 7 bases matching TRBD2. This CDR3 region has 16 residues. CDR1 LGHNA and CDR2 YNFKEQ come from the germline V gene. V lost 0 bases to trimming and J lost 6 bases; unmatched junction nucleotides: 7. The CDR3 loop reads CASSQDGALASGELFF. As DNA, the CDR3 is TGTGCCAGCAGCCAAGACGGAGCACTAGCGTCCGGGGAGCTGTTTTTT.

This clone has only a few counts. The rearrangement uses TRBV7-8 and TRBJ2-2; D remains ambiguous. Trimming cost V 5 bases and J 8 bases, with 15 bases left between them. Germline V gene lookup returns CDR1 SGHVS and CDR2 FQNEAQ. The CDR3 contains 14 residues. CDR3 coding DNA: TGTGCCAGCAGCCCCCTTTTATTGTCTGGGGAGCTGTTTTTT. Protein: CASSPLLLSGELFF.

The V call is TRBV7-2, the J call TRBJ2-7, with TRBD1 matching over 7 bases. CDR3 length equals 14 residues. CDR1 is SGHTA, CDR2 FQGNSA, per germline. V gave up 5 bases and J gave up 3 bases; unmatched junction bases: 7. Here the CDR3 DNA reads TGTGCCAGCAGCCTGGGACAGCTTGGCTACGAGCAGTACTTC. Protein product: CASSLGQLGYEQYF.

Only one count was recorded for this clone. This chain connects TRBV13 to TRBJ2-7; D is unclear. Germline CDR1 PRHDT, CDR2 FYEKMQ (reference sequence). V shed 4 bases and J shed 7 bases, with 14 bases lying between them. The CDR3 is 13 residues long. In DNA form, the CDR3 reads TGTGCCAGCAGCTCCACTCAGGTACTTGAGCAGTACTTC. It translates to CASSSTQVLEQYF.

The chain combines TRBV4-3 with TRBJ1-4, with 9 bases identical to TRBD1. Germline lookup yields CDR1 LGHNA and CDR2 YSLEER. J gave up 6 bases and V 2 bases, and 1 base lay outside the gene matches. This CDR3 has 14 residues. CDR3 coding DNA: TGCGCCAGCAGCCAACGGACAGGGGATGAAAAACTGTTTTTT. Encoded protein: CASSQRTGDEKLFF.

The table lists this clone with a few counts. This sequence joins TRBV19 and TRBJ1-5, with a possible D match to TRBD1 (5 bases). Germline V gene lookup returns CDR1 LNHDA and CDR2 SQIVND (reference sequence). V lost 4 bases and J 5 bases, leaving 12 bases between the germline ends. This CDR3 spans 14 amino acids. CDR3 loop: CASSTSLGDQPQHF. In nucleotides, the CDR3 is TGTGCCAGTAGTACCTCTTTAGGGGATCAGCCCCAGCATTTT. Full variable domain (remainder filled in from reference TRBV19 and TRBJ1-5): DGGITQSPKYLFRKEGQNVTLSCEQNLNHDAMYWYRQDPGQGLRLIYYSQIVNDFQKGDIAEGYSVSREKKESFPLTVTSAQKNPTAFYLCASSTSLGDQPQHFGDGTRLSIL.

The chain combines TRBV7-8 with TRBJ2-6, with D tentatively TRBD1 (6 bases). Deletions cut 5 bases from V and 0 bases from J, with 20 bases between. CDR3 length: 19 amino acids. Germline lookup yields CDR1 SGHVS and CDR2 FQNEAQ. The CDR3 reads CASSPRPGTPYSGANVLTF. DNA of the CDR3: TGTGCCAGCAGCCCCAGGCCCGGGACACCGTACTCTGGGGCCAACGTCCTGACTTTC.

The rearrangement joins TRBV28 to TRBJ1-5; 8 bases are a match to TRBD1. V was pared by 6 bases and J by 7 bases, with 8 bases of the junction left unmatched. This CDR3 contains 14 residues. The germline CDR1 and CDR2 sequences are MDHEN and SYDVKM. The CDR3 coding sequence is TGTGCCAGCAGGGACAGGGTTCCTCTCCAGCCCCAGCATTTT. Its translation: CASRDRVPLQPQHF.

This rearrangement joins TRBV29-1 to TRBJ2-5, with 9 bases lining up with TRBD2. CDR3 length: 14 amino acids. CDR1 is SQVTM, CDR2 ANQGSEA, per germline. With 3 bases clipped from V and 4 bases from J, the junction kept 6 bases outside the gene matches. In DNA form, the CDR3 reads TGCAGCGTTGAGGGCGGGGGGGTACCAGAGACCCAGTACTTC. The encoded protein is CSVEGGGVPETQYF. Supplemented by reference TRBV29-1 and TRBJ2-5, the full variable domain reads SAVISQKPSRDICQRGTSLTIQCQVDSQVTMMFWYRQQPGQSLTLIATANQGSEATYESGFVIDKFPISRPNLTFSTLTVSNMSPEDSSIYLCSVEGGGVPETQYFGPGTRLLVL.